Listed below are T cell receptor beta chains from one sample, sequenced in a study of T cell responses to AZD1222 COVID-19 vaccine. Only in-frame clones appear in the TCRdb table, and some are missing; sequencing was by immunoSEQ multiplex PCR. The sample has about 120,000 clones, approximately 86% seen once; the top ten hold around 6.2%. Specimen: peripheral blood, collected on day 0 of AZD1222 vaccination. These receptors were collected from an adult in good health. Each CDR3 is given with its conserved first and last residue. The D gene is left open where the match is weak. Some rows have no size entry. The others give once, few or many, or a class for an expanded clone.

TRBV28	-	-	TRBJ1-3	CAIRTASGNTIYF	TGTGCCATCCGGACGGCCTCTGGAAACACCATATATTTT
TRBV7-2	few	TRBD1	TRBJ1-2	CASSLMVGQGHYGYTF	TGTGCCAGCAGCTTAATGGTAGGACAGGGTCACTATGGCTACACCTTC
TRBV11-3	-	-	TRBJ2-7	CASSSGMGGESDEQYF	TGTGCCAGCAGCTCGGGGATGGGGGGCGAGTCTGACGAGCAGTACTTC
TRBV30	-	-	TRBJ1-1	CAWKDDTEAFF	TGTGCCTGGAAGGACGACACTGAAGCTTTCTTT
TRBV5-1	-	-	TRBJ1-2	CASSFEEYYGYTF	TGCGCCAGCAGCTTCGAGGAGTACTATGGCTACACCTTC
TRBV24-1	-	-	TRBJ2-7	CATSARPETGGAYEQYF	TGTGCCACCAGTGCCCGACCCGAGACAGGTGGTGCCTACGAGCAGTACTTC
TRBV5-1	-	TRBD1	TRBJ1-6	CASSPGPRQGTSSPLHF	TGCGCCAGCAGCCCTGGGCCCCGACAGGGGACTAGTTCACCCCTCCACTTT
TRBV13	-	TRBD1	TRBJ2-7	CASSLDKGQGVLYEQYF	TGTGCCAGCAGCTTAGATAAGGGACAGGGGGTTCTGTACGAGCAGTACTTC
TRBV28	-	-	TRBJ1-3	CASSPGGSTGSGNTIYF	TGTGCCAGCAGCCCGGGGGGGTCTACGGGGTCTGGAAACACCATATATTTT
TRBV9	once	-	TRBJ1-1	CASRGVGEAFF	TGTGCCAGCCGAGGGGTGGGAGAAGCTTTCTTT
TRBV9	-	TRBD1	TRBJ1-1	CASSAGALGQGDTEAFF	TGTGCCAGCAGCGCAGGCGCCTTGGGACAGGGTGACACTGAAGCTTTCTTT
TRBV28	-	TRBD1	TRBJ1-6	CASSFSGGQGVSSYNSPLHF	TGTGCCAGCAGTTTCTCAGGGGGACAGGGGGTCAGCTCCTATAATTCACCCCTCCACTTT
TRBV14	-	-	TRBJ2-5	CASSLRQRGGTQYF	TGTGCCAGCAGCCTTAGACAGCGAGGGGGGACCCAGTACTTC
TRBV11-2	-	-	TRBJ1-1	CASSFSGLREGAFF	TGTGCCAGCAGCTTCTCCGGGCTCCGGGAGGGAGCTTTCTTT
TRBV19	few	-	TRBJ1-1	CASSIDLGETEAFF	TGTGCCAGTAGTATAGATCTGGGGGAGACTGAAGCTTTCTTT
TRBV6-4	many	TRBD1	TRBJ2-2	CASSTGEGAGELFF	TGTGCCAGCAGCACAGGGGAAGGGGCCGGGGAGCTGTTTTTT
TRBV12-5	-	TRBD1	TRBJ2-5	CASGLGDRGSQETQYF	TGTGCTAGTGGTTTGGGGGACAGGGGTAGTCAAGAGACCCAGTACTTC
TRBV3-1/TRBV3-2	-	-	TRBJ1-1	CASSSRGPGFTEAFF	TGTGCCAGCAGCTCCCGGGGGCCAGGATTCACTGAAGCTTTCTTT
TRBV7-8	-	TRBD1	TRBJ2-4	CASSRQGGNIQYF	TGTGCCAGCAGCCGACAGGGGGGAAACATTCAGTACTTC
TRBV7-9	-	-	TRBJ1-2	CASSLPPGTRAYGYTF	TGTGCCAGCAGCCTCCCCCCCGGGACGCGAGCCTATGGCTACACCTTC
TRBV14	-	-	TRBJ1-1	CASSQDQVNTEAFF	TGTGCCAGCAGCCAAGATCAGGTGAACACTGAAGCTTTCTTT
TRBV12-5	-	-	TRBJ1-1	CASGLSVNTEAFF	TGTGCTAGTGGTTTATCAGTGAACACTGAAGCTTTCTTT
TRBV18	-	-	TRBJ1-4	CASSPLEQNEKLFF	TGTGCCAGCTCACCTTTGGAACAGAATGAAAAACTGTTTTTT
TRBV27	-	-	TRBJ1-5	CASSPWAGSQPQHF	TGTGCCAGCAGCCCCTGGGCAGGGTCTCAGCCCCAGCATTTT
TRBV12-5	once	-	TRBJ1-1	CASDPSGTTEAFF	TGTGCTAGTGACCCCTCAGGGACCACTGAAGCTTTCTTT
TRBV6-4	-	-	TRBJ2-6	CASSDNSASGANVLTF	TGTGCCAGCAGTGATAACAGCGCCTCTGGGGCCAACGTCCTGACTTTC
TRBV19	few	-	TRBJ2-7	CASGRGDYEQYF	TGTGCCAGCGGCCGGGGTGACTACGAGCAGTACTTC
TRBV2	once	TRBD2	TRBJ2-1	CASSGAGGLNNEQFF	TGTGCCAGCAGTGGGGCGGGGGGGCTCAACAATGAGCAGTTCTTC
TRBV7-8	-	-	TRBJ1-6	CASSPRFWGAYNSPLHF	TGTGCCAGCAGCCCCAGGTTTTGGGGGGCATATAATTCACCCCTCCACTTT
TRBV11-3	few	-	TRBJ2-7	CASRKRGAPHEQYF	TGTGCCAGCAGAAAGAGGGGGGCACCCCACGAGCAGTACTTC
TRBV11-2	-	TRBD2	TRBJ2-5	CASTHIRGGQTQYF	TGTGCCAGCACCCATATTCGCGGGGGTCAGACCCAGTACTTC
TRBV29-1	-	-	TRBJ1-1	CSASSVGTEAFF	TGCAGCGCCTCGAGCGTGGGCACTGAAGCTTTCTTT
TRBV28	-	TRBD1	TRBJ2-7	CASSLGIRGSSYEQYF	TGTGCCAGCAGTTTAGGGATCAGGGGGAGCTCCTACGAGCAGTACTTC
TRBV3-1/TRBV3-2	-	-	TRBJ1-2	CASSQSQGFRYGYTF	TGTGCCAGCAGCCAAAGCCAGGGCTTCAGATATGGCTACACCTTC
TRBV24-1	-	-	TRBJ1-1	CATSDDRNTEAFF	TGTGCCACCAGTGATGACCGGAACACTGAAGCTTTCTTT
TRBV7-9	-	TRBD1	TRBJ1-1	CASSPRGTGVNTEAFF	TGTGCCAGCAGCCCCCGGGGTACAGGGGTGAACACTGAAGCTTTCTTT
TRBV9	-	TRBD2	TRBJ2-3	CASSVATGGLTDTQYF	TGTGCCAGCAGCGTAGCTACGGGGGGACTCACAGATACGCAGTATTTT
TRBV29-1	-	-	TRBJ2-7	CSVRLRQQGYEQYF	TGCAGCGTGCGACTACGACAGCAGGGCTACGAGCAGTACTTC
TRBV13	-	-	TRBJ1-3	CASSLVRGNTIYF	TGTGCCAGCAGCTTAGTCAGGGGAAACACCATATATTTT
TRBV19	-	-	TRBJ1-1	CASSPQGNTEAFF	TGTGCCAGTAGTCCCCAAGGCAACACTGAAGCTTTCTTT
TRBV6-2/TRBV6-3	-	-	TRBJ1-5	CASSLPVGANQPQHF	TGTGCCAGCAGCCTCCCGGTCGGTGCAAATCAGCCCCAGCATTTT
TRBV30	many	TRBD1	TRBJ1-5	CAWSPTGQDQPQHF	TGTGCCTGGAGTCCGACAGGGCAGGATCAGCCCCAGCATTTT
TRBV7-2	-	-	TRBJ1-1	CASSPLNRNTEAFF	TGTGCCAGCAGCCCCCTGAACAGGAACACTGAAGCTTTCTTT
TRBV6-5	-	TRBD1	TRBJ1-1	CASKIRGDTEAFF	TGTGCCAGCAAAATCAGGGGGGACACTGAAGCTTTCTTT
TRBV28	few	-	TRBJ1-5	CASSYGAGGNQPQHF	TGTGCCAGCAGTTATGGGGCAGGGGGCAATCAGCCCCAGCATTTT
TRBV30	-	TRBD1	TRBJ2-4	CAWSRPGQGKNIQYF	TGTGCCTGGAGTCGACCGGGACAGGGGAAAAACATTCAGTACTTC
TRBV5-1	-	TRBD2	TRBJ2-3	CASSRGGPSTDTQYF	TGCGCCAGCAGCCGCGGGGGGCCGAGCACAGATACGCAGTATTTT
TRBV10-3	-	TRBD2	TRBJ2-1	CAISESKTGTSGDYEQFF	TGTGCCATCAGTGAGTCGAAAACCGGGACTAGCGGGGATTATGAGCAGTTCTTC
TRBV19	-	-	TRBJ1-5	CASSVSTGFNQPQHF	TGTGCCAGTAGCGTCTCTACAGGGTTTAATCAGCCCCAGCATTTT
TRBV28	once	-	TRBJ1-6	CASSLGFGPQNGSPLHF	TGTGCCAGCAGTTTGGGGTTCGGCCCTCAAAACGGTTCACCCCTCCACTTT
TRBV19	-	-	TRBJ2-7	CASSPRSAGEQYF	TGTGCCAGTAGTCCCCGGTCCGCGGGCGAGCAGTACTTC
TRBV28	-	-	TRBJ2-5	CASSFSRKGGETQYF	TGTGCCAGCAGTTTCTCCCGCAAGGGCGGCGAGACCCAGTACTTC
TRBV28	-	-	TRBJ1-5	CASSLGRPQHF	TGTGCCAGCAGTTTAGGGAGGCCCCAGCATTTT
TRBV7-3	few	-	TRBJ2-1	CASSLAEYNEQFF	TGTGCCAGCAGCTTGGCGGAGTACAATGAGCAGTTCTTC